Below, 13 T cell receptor beta chains from the same sample are listed, as sequenced in a study of PD-1 blockade in classical Hodgkin lymphoma. Data came from immunoSEQ multiplex PCR; TCRdb stores just in-frame clones and leaves some out. The repertoire has more than 90,000 clones, over 75% of them found once; the top ten carry about 9.4%. The time point: cycle 4 day 1 (C4D1), after 5 to 7 weeks of nivolumab. No patient escaped relapse after autologous stem cell transplantation, and brentuximab vedotin exposure varied. Specimen: peripheral blood mononuclear cells (PBMCs), collected before the fourth cycle of nivolumab. These receptors originate from a human donor with classical Hodgkin lymphoma.

The chain employs TRBV5-5 and TRBJ2-5, with D tentatively TRBD2 (6 bases). Germline values: CDR1 SGHKS, CDR2 YYEKEE (reference sequence). V lost 3 bases, J lost 4 bases, and 19 bases lay in between. This CDR3 contains 16 residues. The DNA for the CDR3 is TGTGCCAGCAGCTCGAATGCGGGGTTAGCGAGAGAGACCCAGTACTTC. Translation: CASSSNAGLARETQYF.

V and J are TRBV2 and TRBJ2-7, with a weak D call TRBD1 (6 bases). This CDR3 comprises 14 residues. Germline CDR1 and CDR2: SNHLY and FYNNEI. The V gene lost 6 bases and the J gene lost 1 base, with 13 bases spanning the gap. The CDR3 nucleotides read TGTGCCAGCAGAGACAGGAAGGTTTCCTACGAGCAGTACTTC. Translation gives CASRDRKVSYEQYF.

This sequence joins TRBV9 and TRBJ1-2; tentative D call: TRBD1 (5 bases). The CDR3 sequence is 14 residues long. V shed 2 bases and J shed 2 bases, with 10 bases lying between them. Germline lookup yields CDR1 SGDLS and CDR2 YYNGEE. The CDR3 loop reads CASSVGTGNYGYTF. The CDR3, as DNA: TGTGCCAGCAGCGTTGGGACGGGGAACTATGGCTACACCTTC. The entire variable domain, with the rest obtained from reference TRBV9 and TRBJ1-2, is as follows: DSGVTQTPKHLITATGQRVTLRCSPRSGDLSVYWYQQSLDQGLQFLIQYYNGEERAKGNILERFSAQQFPDLHSELNLSSLELGDSALYFCASSVGTGNYGYTFGSGTRLTVV.

The chain has TRBV7-3 and TRBJ1-1; no clear D. This CDR3 region has 16 residues. The V end was cut by 5 bases, the J end by 1 base, with 17 bases between. Germline V gene lookup returns CDR1 SGHTA and CDR2 FQGTGA. The CDR3 nucleotides read TGTGCCAGCAGCGCCGCTAAACACGACAAGAACACTGAAGCTTTCTTT. Protein sequence: CASSAAKHDKNTEAFF.

This clone has a single count. This chain connects TRBV27 to TRBJ2-7; D possibly corresponds to TRBD2 (5 bases). CDR1 and CDR2 (germline): MNHEY, SMNVEV (reference sequence). CDR3 length: 13 residues. The germline V and J ends were trimmed by 8 bases and 2 bases, with 13 bases remaining between them. The CDR3 loop is CASRLTGTYEQYF. The CDR3 DNA reads TGTGCCAGCCGCCTCACGGGAACCTACGAGCAGTACTTC.

A few counts support this clone. The chain couples TRBV7-9 to TRBJ2-7; 7 bases agree with TRBD2. The junction had 7 bases not matched to a gene; V was cut back by 3 bases and J by 2 bases. The CDR3 is 15 amino acids. Germline V CDR1 and CDR2: SEHNR, FQNEAQ (reference sequence). The CDR3 here is CASSLYGEGTYEQYF. For the CDR3, the DNA is TGTGCCAGCAGCTTGTATGGGGAGGGAACCTACGAGCAGTACTTC.

The chain uses TRBV18 and TRBJ2-2, with D unresolved. Germline values: CDR1 KGHSH, CDR2 LQKENI. The V end lost 3 bases, the J end lost 1 base, and 3 bases lay between the germline ends. The CDR3 runs 13 residues. CDR3 in amino acids: CASSPGNTGELFF. CDR3 coding DNA: TGTGCCAGCTCACCGGGGAACACCGGGGAGCTGTTTTTT.

As for this clone: Other nucleotide sequences in the sample specify the same CDR3. V and J are TRBV10-3 and TRBJ1-2; a possible D gene is TRBD1 (5 bases). The germline CDR1 and CDR2 sequences are ENHRY and SYGVKD. Between the trimmed V and J ends, which lost 0 bases and 3 bases, there was a span of 8 bases. The CDR3 runs to 14 residues. This chain's CDR3 is CAISESGGDYGYTF. CDR3 nucleotides: TGTGCCATCAGTGAGTCTGGGGGGGACTATGGCTACACCTTC.

In its sample, this clone was seen a few times. Other DNA sequences in the same sample also yield this CDR3. CDR3 nucleotides: TGTGCCAGCAGTGTTAGGACAGGGAACACTGAAGCTTTCTTT. It is translated as CASSVRTGNTEAFF. This sequence joins TRBV2 and TRBJ1-1; 7 nucleotides match TRBD1. Germline V gives CDR1 SNHLY, CDR2 FYNNEI. V shed 4 bases, J shed 1 base, and the junction held 3 bases outside the gene matches. The CDR3 runs to 14 residues.

This chain uses TRBV11-2 with TRBJ2-7; TRBD1 matches at 12 bases. V shed 2 bases, J shed 4 bases, and the junction held 9 bases outside the gene matches. Germline V gene sequence: CDR1 SGHAT, CDR2 FQNNGV. This CDR3 spans 17 amino acids. CDR3 nucleotide sequence: TGTGCCAGCAGCTTACGGGCCCCGGGACAGGGGGCGTACGAGCAGTACTTC. Residues: CASSLRAPGQGAYEQYF.

The CDR3 reads CAISESGRQETQYF. The CDR3 DNA reads TGTGCCATCAGTGAGTCGGGGCGGCAAGAGACCCAGTACTTC. The V call is TRBV10-3, the J call TRBJ2-5, with D possibly TRBD1 on 5 matching bases. V was trimmed by 0 bases and J by 2 bases, leaving 7 bases between them. The V gene's germline CDR1 is ENHRY and CDR2 SYGVKD. This CDR3 has 14 amino acids.

The rearrangement joins TRBV6-1 to TRBJ1-2; D perhaps matches TRBD1 (6 bases). The CDR3 totals 14 residues. The V and J ends lost 6 bases and 4 bases respectively, with 15 bases between them. In germline, CDR1 is MNHNS, CDR2 SASEGT. DNA of the CDR3: TGTGCCAGCAGGCCGGACCTAGGGGGCTATGGCTACACCTTC. Translated: CASRPDLGGYGYTF.

Comments on this clone: The same CDR3 also results from other DNA sequences found in this sample. This chain uses TRBV18 with TRBJ1-5; a weak D match, TRBD1 (6 bases). This CDR3 comprises 14 residues. Germline assignment: CDR1 KGHSH and CDR2 LQKENI. V was cut by 3 bases and J by 2 bases, with 8 bases left in between. The CDR3 sequence: CASSPAGGNQPQHF. DNA for the CDR3: TGTGCCAGCTCACCGGCAGGGGGCAATCAGCCCCAGCATTTT.